The 12 T cell receptor beta chains listed next were all sequenced from one sample in a study of cytomegalovirus exposure and HLA in healthy donors. Amplification used 60 Vbeta primers and 13 Jbeta primers. Sequenced by immunoSEQ multiplex PCR; TCRdb stores in-frame clones only, minus some. The data show about 180,000 clones, under 85% seen once. Sequencing used PBMCs. These receptors were collected from a male donor in good health and CMV-seronegative.

In this sample, this clone turned up once. V usage is TRBV7-2 and J usage is TRBJ1-1; D uncertain. The germline CDR1 and CDR2 sequences are SGHTA and FQGNSA. This CDR3 comprises 13 residues. V was clipped by 6 bases and J by 0 bases, with 8 bases between them. The CDR3 DNA reads as TGTGCCAGCAGACGAACTTTGAACACTGAAGCTTTCTTT. It specifies CASRRTLNTEAFF.

The genes are TRBV28 and TRBJ1-5; D remains ambiguous. There are 13 residues in the CDR3. Trimming left V 10 bases short and J 6 bases short, with 16 bases between. Germline-derived CDR1 and CDR2 are MDHEN and SYDVKM. CDR3 loop: CATIPGPAQPQHF. For the CDR3, the DNA is TGTGCCACCATCCCGGGTCCTGCTCAGCCCCAGCATTTT. The full variable domain, with the rest looked up from reference TRBV28 and TRBJ1-5, is DVKVTQSSRYLVKRTGEKVFLECVQDMDHENMFWYRQDPGLGLRLIYFSYDVKMKEKGDIPEGYSVSREKKERFSLILESASTNQTSMYLCATIPGPAQPQHFGDGTRLSIL.

V is TRBV6-5 and J is TRBJ2-7; a weak D match, TRBD2 (6 bases). The CDR3 totals 15 residues. Germline V gives CDR1 MNHEY, CDR2 SVGAGI. V was pared by 2 bases and J by 3 bases, with 14 bases between. CDR3 nucleotides: TGTGCCAGCAGTTACGACTCAGGAGGGCTCTACGAGCAGTACTTC. Protein product: CASSYDSGGLYEQYF.

V is TRBV9 and J is TRBJ2-1, with D possibly matching TRBD1 (5 bases). The V end was cut by 3 bases, the J end by 11 bases, with 9 bases between. The CDR3 is 11 amino acids. Germline V gene lookup returns CDR1 SGDLS and CDR2 YYNGEE. In DNA, the CDR3 is TGTGCCAGCAGCGCAGGGTCGAAGCAGTTCTTC. It translates to CASSAGSKQFF.

On this clone itself: This specimen includes other DNA sequences encoding the same CDR3. V gene TRBV30 combines with J gene TRBJ1-1; D uncertain. The length of the CDR3 is 12 residues. V gave up 1 base and J gave up 4 bases, with 7 bases separating them. The germline CDR1 and CDR2 sequences are GTSNPN and SVGIG (reference sequence). DNA for the CDR3: TGTGCCTGGAGTGAGACGGGCACTGAAGCTTTCTTT. Translating it yields CAWSETGTEAFF.

The rearrangement joins TRBV23-1 to TRBJ2-6, with D maybe TRBD1 (5 bases). TRBV23-1 belongs to the ORF category, with a function that is uncertain. CDR3 length equals 18 residues. V dropped 0 bases and J dropped 0 bases, with 12 bases sitting between them. CDR3 amino acids: CASSQSGRTYSGANVLTF. CDR3 nucleotides: TGCGCCAGCAGTCAATCGGGGCGTACGTACTCTGGGGCCAACGTCCTGACTTTC.

The chain has TRBV25-1 and TRBJ2-7; tentatively, D is TRBD2 (6 bases). Germline V gene data show CDR1 as MGHDK and CDR2 as SYGVNS. V lost 10 bases to trimming and J lost 0 bases, with 13 bases between them. The CDR3 is 13 amino acids. The CDR3 loop reads CATRDGSSYEQYF. DNA of the CDR3: TGTGCCACCAGGGACGGGAGCTCCTACGAGCAGTACTTC.

The chain employs TRBV27 and TRBJ1-2; TRBD1 matches 7 bases. Trimming removed 1 base from V and 2 bases from J; junction bases left unmatched: 4. Germline assignment: CDR1 MNHEY and CDR2 SMNVEV (reference sequence). This CDR3 has 15 amino acids. The CDR3 region is CASSLYPGGNYGYTF. Written as DNA, the CDR3 is TGTGCCAGCAGTTTATATCCAGGGGGGAACTATGGCTACACCTTC.

A few counts support this clone. The gene calls are TRBV9 and TRBJ2-2; 9 positions match TRBD1. The CDR3 is 17 amino acids. CDR1 and CDR2 (germline): SGDLS, YYNGEE. The J segment lost 6 bases and the V segment lost 3 bases, leaving 12 bases of the junction unmatched. CDR3 sequence (DNA): TGTGCCAGCAGCGCCCGATCGGGACAGGGCCCCTCCGGGGAGCTGTTTTTT. It encodes CASSARSGQGPSGELFF.

This clone was counted between two and nine times. The V call is TRBV6-1, the J call TRBJ2-2, with D unresolved. V lost 7 bases, J lost 3 bases, and 9 bases lay in between. Per the germline V gene, CDR1 is MNHNS and CDR2 is SASEGT. The CDR3 loop spans 13 amino acids. The CDR3: CASTRQYTGELFF. The DNA for the CDR3 is TGTGCCAGCACCAGACAATACACCGGGGAGCTGTTTTTT.

This clone was seen a few times. This chain connects TRBV6-1 to TRBJ1-3, with 9 bases that match TRBD1. Germline-derived CDR1 and CDR2 are MNHNS and SASEGT. The CDR3 sequence is 18 residues long. Losses at the gene ends were 2 bases for V and 2 bases for J; bases not matched to a gene: 10. Here the CDR3 reads CASSEFTGGAYPGNTIYF. The CDR3 DNA reads TGTGCCAGCAGTGAATTTACAGGGGGCGCGTACCCTGGAAACACCATATATTTT.

The chain employs TRBV7-2 and TRBJ2-3; D ambiguous. Germline CDR1 is SGHTA and CDR2 is FQGNSA. With 1 base removed from V and 4 bases from J, the gap between germline ends came to 18 bases. The CDR3 has 17 amino acids. DNA for the CDR3: TGTGCCAGCAGCTTAGTTCAGACAAACGACGGATCAGATACGCAGTATTTT. Its translation is CASSLVQTNDGSDTQYF.